This TCR beta chain was observed in a study of blood T cell repertoires in COVID-19. Across the whole study: Samples representing acute and convalescent COVID-19 were sourced from the United States, Italy and Spain.

All enrollees were roughly 18 to 95 years old and from 20 to 30 US areas. Unmatched junction bases numbered 10, after V lost 0 bases and J lost 4 bases. CDR1 and CDR2 from the germline V gene are LNHDA and SQIVND (reference sequence). CDR3 length equals 18 residues. As originally analysed: The assay estimated nucleated cells by amplifying reference gene primers. The table came from immunoSEQ multiplex PCR; TCRdb's copy has only in-frame clones and leaves some out. That table furnishes V, J and clone size, whereas the DNA furnished D and trimming. The table lists around 250,000 clones, 75% to 90% of them singletons, with around 1.8% in the top ten. In this sample, this clone turned up once.

This clonotype originated in a woman in her forties or fifties who had recovered from COVID-19. The rearrangement joins TRBV19 to TRBJ1-5; 9 nucleotides line up with TRBD1. Sequenced material: PBMCs or T cells enriched from blood (not recorded which). CDR3 coding DNA: TGTGCCAGTAGTATAGATGCTGGAGGGACAGGGCTTAATCAGCCCCAGCATTTT. It is translated as CASSIDAGGTGLNQPQHF.